The clone carrying this TCR beta chain was seen a single time. The CDR3 has 13 amino acids. V dropped 5 bases and J dropped 4; count of bases not matched to a gene: 2. From germline, CDR1 is ENHRY and CDR2 SYGVKD. These data originate in a study of blood T cell repertoires in COVID-19. Followed longitudinally, the Seattle patients had been enrolled during active infection. In the authors' workflow: Nucleated cell number was recorded as an estimate derived from reference gene primer amplification. Profiled with immunoSEQ multiplex PCR; TCRdb holds only in-frame clones, not every one. From that table come the V and J calls and clone size; the DNA was used to work out D and trimming. The sample lists some 400,000 clones, about 87% occurring once.

The chain is built from TRBV10-3 and TRBJ2-7; 10 nucleotides line up with TRBD2. This clonotype originated in a woman aged 30 to 39 with COVID-19, enrolled during active disease. Sequenced input: peripheral blood. This CDR3 reads CAISSGGEYEQYF. The CDR3, as DNA: TGTGCCATCAGTAGCGGGGGGGAGTACGAGCAGTACTTC.